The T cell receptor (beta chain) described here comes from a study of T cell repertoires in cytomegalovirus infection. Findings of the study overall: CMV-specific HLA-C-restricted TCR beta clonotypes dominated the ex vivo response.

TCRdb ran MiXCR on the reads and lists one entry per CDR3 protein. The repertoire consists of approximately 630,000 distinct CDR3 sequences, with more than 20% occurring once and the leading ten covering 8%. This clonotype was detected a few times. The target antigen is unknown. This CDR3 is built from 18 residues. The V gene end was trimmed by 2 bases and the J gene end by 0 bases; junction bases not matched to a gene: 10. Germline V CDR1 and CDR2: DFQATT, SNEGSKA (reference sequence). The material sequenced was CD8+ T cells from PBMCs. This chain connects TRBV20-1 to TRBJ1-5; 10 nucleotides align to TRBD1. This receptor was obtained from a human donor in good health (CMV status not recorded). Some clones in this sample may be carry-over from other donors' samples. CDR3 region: CSARTPGQGSYSNQPQHF. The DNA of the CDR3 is TGCAGTGCTAGAACCCCGGGACAGGGGTCATATAGCAATCAGCCCCAGCATTTT.